The rows below give T cell receptor beta chains drawn from one sample of a study of CD4 T cells in relation to SARS-CoV-2 and coronaviruses. Clones were read by immunoSEQ multiplex PCR, and TCRdb kept only the in-frame ones, dropping some. The sample contains about 38,000 clones, approximately 87% of which appear only once. What was sequenced was memory CD4+ T cells from PBMCs. Receptor source: an adult with COVID-19. CDR3s include the opening cysteine and the closing phenylalanine or tryptophan. A D gene is named only where the DNA matches it firmly.

- TRBJ1-1 TRBV2 CASLVDTEAFF
- TRBJ2-7 TRBV10-3 CAISPGLGYEQYF
- TRBJ2-1 TRBV20-1 CSAKTNNEQFF
- TRBJ2-4 TRBV11-3 CASSLDRGKNIQYF
- TRBJ1-6 TRBV7-8 CASSLVGSREDNSPLHF
- TRBJ2-4 TRBV27 CASMDQSTKNIQYF
TRBD1 TRBJ2-1 TRBV29-1 CSMRTGGASNEQFF
- TRBJ2-7 TRBV5-5 CASSLEGDAYEQYF
TRBD1 TRBJ1-3 TRBV18 CASSRQQGALSGNTIYF
- TRBJ1-6 TRBV6-5 CASSYGDALSSLHF
- TRBJ1-1 TRBV18 CASSPLGDEAFF
TRBD2 TRBJ2-2 TRBV6-4 CASSGLAGTGELFF
TRBD1 TRBJ2-5 TRBV6-5 CASRNRGRWETQYF
- TRBJ2-3 TRBV13 CASRRGQTSTDTQYF
- TRBJ2-5 TRBV5-1 CASNSWRGLQETQYF
- TRBJ2-2 TRBV29-1 CSVENTGELFF
- TRBJ2-7 TRBV25-1 CASSERRGYEQYF
TRBD1 TRBJ1-5 TRBV5-1 CASSLGYGTGGAQPQHF
- TRBJ2-2 TRBV3-1/TRBV3-2 CASSNPRPDTGELFF
- TRBJ2-3 TRBV9 CASSPGVGEATQYF
- TRBJ1-1 TRBV3-1/TRBV3-2 CASSQNLAVNTEAFF
- TRBJ2-7 TRBV6-5 CASIRSSGSYEQYF
- TRBJ1-2 TRBV20-1 CSASRSGSIYGYTF
- TRBJ1-3 TRBV14 CASSQVPNTIYF
- TRBJ1-2 TRBV9 CASSVGGVANYGYTF
TRBD2 TRBJ2-3 TRBV4-3 CASSQGASGGTSTQYF
- TRBJ1-2 TRBV6-5 CASSYLDEGYGYTF
TRBD1 TRBJ1-5 TRBV18 CASSPGTGPHQPQHF
- TRBJ2-2 TRBV6-5 CASTVSNTGELFF
- TRBJ2-3 TRBV18 CASSQGSTDTQYF
- TRBJ1-2 TRBV5-8 CASSLTSWRNYGYTF
- TRBJ2-4 TRBV7-2 CATNRDMKAPRLNF
- TRBJ1-1 TRBV5-1 CASSLELGARNTEAFF
- TRBJ2-7 TRBV2 CASSLQGGHEQYF
- TRBJ2-2 TRBV6-5 CASSYGSGTGELFF
- TRBJ1-6 TRBV5-4 CASTIFGGARNSPLHF
- TRBJ2-7 TRBV19 CASKRPGGEQYF
TRBD1 TRBJ1-2 TRBV5-1 CASSTSTGVYGYTF